The present entry profiles one T cell receptor beta chain with its context. Its binding antigen is unknown. Nothing much larger sits one base from this clone, and base qualities are not available. Collaborating institutions collected whole blood in K2EDTA tubes following their own protocols. For TCRbeta analysis, collaborators shipped samples as frozen whole blood, isolated PBMCs, or DNA extracted from either of those sample types. The data are from a study of blood T cell repertoires in COVID-19 (dated by TCRdb to 2018 to 2020). In terms of the full investigation: Samples from collaborators originated in the United States, Italy and Spain and spanned both the acute and convalescent phases of COVID-19. The samples were drawn from two sources: the first 160 participants of the ongoing ImmuneRACE study, and fewer than 1,500 subjects contributed by 6 global collaborators. Sample metadata almost always included a de-identified subject ID, COVID-19 status, age in years and sex. The prospective study material was composed of cDNA or gDNA derived from T cells, B-cell-depleted T cells, or PBMCs. The dataset comprised deeply sampled blood TCRbeta repertoires from subjects exposed to, actively infected with, or recovered from COVID-19. A freely available public database, intended as a resource for researchers studying the immune response to SARS-CoV-2, is where the repertoires were released. Where HLA class I and class II types were available, the types were taken from metadata supplied by the sample provider, not from assay-based typing.

The full study reports these points: How much clinical and demographic metadata was included differed by source and by participant, and the metadata was provided uncurated.

The immunoSEQ Assay, a bias-controlled multiplex PCR, was used to amplify TCRbeta CDR3 regions from genomic DNA. The authors' analysis ran thus. The number of nucleated cells in each sample was estimated from the amplification of reference gene primers within the assay. Sequence reads were collapsed and filtered to measure the absolute abundance of every unique TCRbeta CDR3 rearrangement. For each sample, productive Simpson clonality was calculated as the square root of Simpson's diversity index over productive rearrangements. As stored in TCRdb, this immuneACCESS dataset retains in-frame rearrangements with V and J assigned. A fraction of the clones does not appear; measured against another copy, unresolved V genes explain less than half of the discrepancy, and the remainder lacks a known reason. V and J calls and clone size follow that table, whereas D and trimming were derived from the DNA. The sample table holds 57,000 or so clones, of which 65% to 85% were seen once. The ten largest clones capture around 21% of the sample.

Specimen: peripheral blood. The receptor comes from an elderly woman with active or convalescent COVID-19.

The nucleotides are TGTGCCAGCAGCTTGGAAGGGGGCGCGGGCTATGGCTACACCTTC. Translation gives CASSLEGGAGYGYTF. The chain is assembled from TRBV5-5 and TRBJ1-2; 7 bases in the junction line up with TRBD1. Taken from the germline V gene (reference sequence), the CDR1 and CDR2 loops are SGHKS and YYEKEE. Trimming leaves V shorter by 0 bases and J shorter by 4 bases, with the junction holding 6 bases beyond the gene matches. From cysteine to phenylalanine, the CDR3 is 15 amino acids long. Just CDR3 DNA is preserved here, 45 bases in frame from base 1.